Described below is a single T cell receptor (beta chain) sequence and its context. This clone has only a few counts. What antigen it recognizes has not been identified. One base away there is no much larger clone; base qualities are not given. The CDR3 regions of human TCRbeta chains were analyzed by immunosequencing. On the authors' methods: TCRs in the repertoires were compared against a reference library of SARS-CoV-2-specific TCRs that had been generated with the MIRA antigen-specificity platform. Breadth was defined as the fraction of unique TCRs that were SARS-CoV-2-associated. Depth was defined as the fraction of total T cells that were SARS-CoV-2-associated. Each spike-specific TCR was assigned to its reactive spike region and to a CD4 or CD8 class using the MIRA data. Log10-transformed breadth and depth values were compared by one-way ANOVA with Sidak's multiple comparisons tests. TCRdb holds this immuneACCESS table with in-frame rearrangements only. Some clones are missing; in checked studies, unresolved V genes explain under half, and the rest has no known cause. For V, J and clone size, that table is used; D and trimming come from the DNA. Here the sample has 250,000 to 300,000 clones; around 92% occur a single time. The ten largest clones capture less than 0.6% of the sample.

These data originate in a study of T cell responses to AZD1222 COVID-19 vaccine (dated by TCRdb to about 2021). Some background on the complete study: TCR sequencing covered 233 trial participants: approximately 200 given two doses of AZD1222 and about 26 given two doses of MenACWY control vaccine. Enrollment into the trials was organized by age into subgroups of 18-55, 56-69 and 70-plus years, and those subgroups contained around 150, 28 and 57 TCR-sequenced participants, respectively.

CDR3 length: 13 amino acids, cysteine to phenylalanine. Only the CDR3 DNA stays, 39 bases, in frame from base 1. V is cut by 4 bases and J by 5 bases, and the space between the germline ends is 11 bases. The germline V gene (reference sequence) supplies CDR1 LNHDA and CDR2 SQIVND. The time point tag for this specimen amounts to: about 28 days (+/-7) after the second vaccine dose. AZD1222 recipients whose second dose came at about 4 weeks and those whose second dose came at about 12 weeks were combined into one group, since spike-specific TCR depth and breadth did not differ between the two schedules. Vaccinee samples came from UK trials COV001 and COV002, including a single-blind randomized controlled phase 2/3 trial of AZD1222 (ChAdOx1 nCoV-19) in healthy adults. Trial participant PBMC samples were collected at day 0 and day 28 after the second dose for TCRbeta chain sequencing. The study at large found these results: After two AZD1222 doses, both the breadth and the depth of spike-specific TCRs were significantly higher than at day 0 and than in MenACWY recipients. The 56-69-year group was small, and its depth increase did not reach significance, likely because of low power. Nearly half of unique spike-specific TCRs reportedly recognized epitopes outside regions mutated in the B.1.351 and B.1.1.7 variants. The whole spike protein was spanned by vaccine-associated CD4 TCRs, and dominant responses were seen in regions 160-218 and 743-854. Participants were mostly white British, with more females than males. The authors suggested clonal diversity may have been underestimated. Because no day 14 peak-response samples were available, repertoires were characterized only after the peak T cell response. Conclusions about previously exposed vaccinees are limited because only a handful of AZD1222 recipients were SARS-CoV-2 seropositive at baseline.

Sequencing used peripheral blood, obtained 28 days after the second AZD1222 dose. Recombination joined TRBV19 with TRBJ1-1; TRBD1 is perhaps the D gene, given 5 matching bases. This receptor was taken from an adult who received the AZD1222 COVID-19 vaccine. The CDR3 region reads CASSTRVETEAFF. The DNA sequence is given as TGTGCCAGTAGTACCAGGGTAGAGACTGAAGCTTTCTTT. Full variable domain (CDR3 extended with the reference TRBV19 and TRBJ1-1 proteins): DGGITQSPKYLFRKEGQNVTLSCEQNLNHDAMYWYRQDPGQGLRLIYYSQIVNDFQKGDIAEGYSVSREKKESFPLTVTSAQKNPTAFYLCASSTRVETEAFFGQGTRLTVV.